One and the same sample provided the 17 T cell receptor beta chains below, sequenced in a study of neurological immune-mediated disorders. TCRdb independently ran MiXCR on the 5' RACE reads; one entry per CDR3 protein. Of about 87,000 distinct CDR3 sequences detected, around 3.4% appear once; the ten largest clones hold roughly 2.9%. The specimen sequenced was PBMCs. Receptors originate from a woman between 50 and 59 years old with multiple sclerosis.

This clonotype was seen many times. V gene TRBV20-1 combines with J gene TRBJ2-3; 8 nucleotides align to TRBD1. CDR3 size: 14 residues. V dropped 6 bases and J dropped 4; count of bases not matched to a gene: 9. Germline CDR1 DFQATT, CDR2 SNEGSKA (reference sequence). The CDR3: CSAPPATGADTQYF. The CDR3 bases are TGCAGTGCCCCGCCAGCGACAGGGGCAGATACGCAGTATTTT.

At least ten counts were recorded for this clonotype. The CDR3 loop reads CSARNSGPESTDTQYF. The CDR3 DNA reads as TGCAGTGCTCGAAACTCGGGCCCCGAGAGCACAGATACGCAGTATTTT. The gene calls are TRBV20-1 and TRBJ2-3; unclear D gene. The CDR3 is 16 amino acids. Trimming took off 5 bases at V and 0 bases at J, with 18 bases between the two ends. Germline CDR1 is DFQATT and CDR2 is SNEGSKA (reference sequence).

This chain connects TRBV7-2 to TRBJ1-4, with 10 positions matching TRBD1. Germline CDR1 is SGHTA and CDR2 is FQGNSA. Trimming removed 5 bases from V and 4 bases from J; junction bases left unmatched: 7. The CDR3 covers 16 residues. The CDR3 nucleotides read TGTGCCAGCAGCCAGGACAGGGGGGGTGTTAATGAAAAACTGTTTTTT. It specifies CASSQDRGGVNEKLFF.

The chain links TRBV27 to TRBJ1-1; perhaps TRBD1 as D (5 bases). The CDR3 covers 14 residues. V was clipped by 6 bases and J by 0 bases, with 11 bases between them. Germline CDR1 reads MNHEY; CDR2 reads SMNVEV (reference sequence). For the CDR3, the DNA is TGTGCCAGCAGAGACGGGGCATTGAACACTGAAGCTTTCTTT. Amino acid sequence: CASRDGALNTEAFF.

This clonotype occurred many times. V usage is TRBV5-1 and J usage is TRBJ1-6, with 7 bases fitting TRBD1. The CDR3 covers 16 residues. With 3 bases clipped from V and 4 bases from J, the junction kept 7 bases outside the gene matches. Germline V gives CDR1 SGHRS, CDR2 YFSETQ. In DNA, the CDR3 is TGCGCCAGCAGCTCACAATCACAGGGGTATAATTCACCCCTCCACTTT. Protein product: CASSSQSQGYNSPLHF.

This clonotype was observed at least ten times. This sequence joins TRBV7-8 and TRBJ2-6; maybe TRBD1 (6 bases). The CDR3 sequence is 18 residues long. Per the germline V gene, CDR1 is SGHVS and CDR2 is FQNEAQ. Trimming cost V 4 bases and J 1 base, with 17 bases left between them. The CDR3 loop is CASSYRDTLRSGANVLTF. CDR3 nucleotides: TGTGCCAGCAGCTACCGGGACACCCTGCGTTCTGGGGCCAACGTCCTGACTTTC. Full variable domain (missing parts from reference TRBV7-8 and TRBJ2-6): GAGVSQSPRYKVAKRGQDVALRCDPISGHVSLFWYQQALGQGPEFLTYFQNEAQLDKSGLPSDRFFAERPEGSVSTLKIQRTQQEDSAVYLCASSYRDTLRSGANVLTFGAGSRLTVL.

At least ten counts were recorded for this clonotype. The rearrangement links TRBV9 to TRBJ2-3; 7 nucleotides align to TRBD2. Germline CDR1 and CDR2: SGDLS and YYNGEE. The ends lost 4 bases at V and 5 bases at J; junction bases unmatched: 7. The CDR3 spans 14 residues. CDR3 DNA: TGTGCCAGCAGCATCAGCGGGGCTTTAGATACGCAGTATTTT. It encodes CASSISGALDTQYF.

As to this clonotype: This could be a read error, since a much larger clone is one nucleotide away. V is TRBV7-2 and J is TRBJ2-7; 10 bases are shared with TRBD1. The length of the CDR3 is 15 residues. Germline assignment: CDR1 SGHTA and CDR2 FQGNSA. The junction had 7 bases not matched to a gene; V was cut back by 5 bases and J by 3 bases. The CDR3 region is CASSPDRGKGYEQYF. In DNA form, the CDR3 reads TGTGCCAGCAGCCCGGACAGGGGGAAAGGCTACGAGCAGTACTTC.

This clonotype has at least ten counts. In DNA form, the CDR3 reads TGTGCCAGCAGCTTGGAACAGGCCAAAAACATTCAGTACTTC. Amino acids: CASSLEQAKNIQYF. V usage is TRBV5-5 and J usage is TRBJ2-4; D unresolved. Deletions cut 0 bases from V and 1 base from J, with 5 bases between. This CDR3 spans 14 amino acids. Germline assignment: CDR1 SGHKS and CDR2 YYEKEE (reference sequence).

This clonotype showed up many times. The rearrangement joins TRBV20-1 to TRBJ1-3; D not certain. The CDR3 has 14 residues. Germline values: CDR1 DFQATT, CDR2 SNEGSKA (reference sequence). With 3 bases removed from V and 0 bases from J, the gap between germline ends came to 9 bases. As DNA, the CDR3 is TGCAGTGCTAGGAGGGCGATCTCTGGAAACACCATATATTTT. It encodes CSARRAISGNTIYF.

This clonotype was recorded at least ten times. The chain joins TRBV9 to TRBJ2-5; TRBD2 aligns across 8 bases. The trim removed 0 bases at V and 1 base at J, leaving 2 bases unmatched. Germline CDR1 reads SGDLS; CDR2 reads YYNGEE. The CDR3 is made up of 15 amino acids. The CDR3 region has the DNA TGTGCCAGCAGCGTAGTTAGCGGGGCCCAAGAGACCCAGTACTTC. Protein sequence: CASSVVSGAQETQYF. The full variable domain, with the rest looked up from reference TRBV9 and TRBJ2-5, is DSGVTQTPKHLITATGQRVTLRCSPRSGDLSVYWYQQSLDQGLQFLIQYYNGEERAKGNILERFSAQQFPDLHSELNLSSLELGDSALYFCASSVVSGAQETQYFGPGTRLLVL.

This clonotype was counted only a few times. A clone one base away is much larger, so this may be a read error. The chain employs TRBV6-2 or TRBV6-3 and TRBJ2-7; 12 bases line up with TRBD2. This CDR3 has 15 amino acids. Germline CDR1 reads MNHEY; CDR2 reads SVGEGT. With V trimmed by 5 bases and J by 1 base, 3 bases remained unmatched. CDR3 sequence: CASSQTSGGSYEQYF. In DNA form, the CDR3 reads TGTGCCAGCAGTCAGACTAGCGGGGGATCCTACGAGCAGTACTTC.

This clonotype appeared many times. The genes are TRBV27 and TRBJ1-4; D perhaps matches TRBD1 (5 bases). CDR1 and CDR2 (germline): MNHEY, SMNVEV (reference sequence). With 2 bases removed from V and 3 bases from J, the gap between germline ends came to 10 bases. This CDR3 spans 15 amino acids. Here the CDR3 DNA reads TGTGCCAGCAGTTTACGCAGGGTAGCTAATGAAAAACTGTTTTTT. Its protein is CASSLRRVANEKLFF.

This clonotype appeared many times. V and J are TRBV5-1 and TRBJ2-3; TRBD2 agrees at 13 bases. In germline, CDR1 is SGHRS, CDR2 YFSETQ. Germline trimming cut 1 base from V and 6 bases from J; bases unmatched to any gene: 8. The CDR3 extends over 17 amino acids. The DNA for the CDR3 is TGCGCCAGCAGCTTGCTTACTAGCGGGGGGGCCGCGGATACGCAGTATTTT. Its protein is CASSLLTSGGAADTQYF.

On this clonotype itself: With a much larger clone just one base away, this may be a read error. The chain links TRBV28 to TRBJ1-2, with unresolved D. V gave up 2 bases and J gave up 10 bases, with 14 bases separating them. The CDR3 runs to 13 residues. Per germline, CDR1 MDHEN and CDR2 SYDVKM. The CDR3 DNA reads TGTGCCAGCAGTTTACGCGGGATTCATGTCTACACCTTC. This sequence encodes CASSLRGIHVYTF.

In its sample, this clonotype was seen many times. The genes are TRBV27 and TRBJ2-7; 8 nucleotides agree with TRBD1. Losses at the gene ends were 3 bases for V and 4 bases for J; bases not matched to a gene: 14. There are 17 residues in the CDR3. Germline V lookup: CDR1 MNHEY, CDR2 SMNVEV (reference sequence). CDR3 loop: CASSFQGAVPLLYEQYF. The CDR3 DNA follows: TGTGCCAGCAGTTTCCAGGGGGCCGTCCCCTTACTATACGAGCAGTACTTC.

Many counts were recorded for this clonotype. This chain links TRBV20-1 with TRBJ2-3, with TRBD2 identical over 16 bases. CDR1 is DFQATT, CDR2 SNEGSKA, per germline (reference sequence). J was trimmed by 3 bases and V by 6 bases; bases with no gene match: 12. This CDR3 has 18 amino acids. CDR3 in amino acids: CSATGTSGGAWVTDTQYF. The DNA for the CDR3 is TGCAGTGCAACCGGGACTAGCGGGGGGGCTTGGGTGACAGATACGCAGTATTTT.